This passage covers 29 T cell receptor beta chains from one sample sequenced in a study of blood T cell repertoires in COVID-19. Sequencing was performed with immunoSEQ multiplex PCR; in TCRdb, only in-frame clones are kept and a portion is missing. Here the sample spans about 210,000 clones, around four fifths being singletons. The sequenced material came from peripheral blood. These receptors were obtained from an older woman with COVID-19, enrolled during active disease.

The rearrangement joins TRBV5-1 to TRBJ2-7; the D gene is possibly TRBD1 (5 bases). The CDR3 consists of 14 residues. With 0 bases removed from V and 2 bases from J, the gap between germline ends came to 9 bases. Per germline, CDR1 SGHRS and CDR2 YFSETQ. CDR3 protein: CASSLGPTAYEQYF. The CDR3 coding sequence is TGCGCCAGCAGCTTGGGGCCGACAGCCTACGAGCAGTACTTC. Together with reference TRBV5-1 and TRBJ2-7, the CDR3 gives the full variable domain: KAGVTQTPRYLIKTRGQQVTLSCSPISGHRSVSWYQQTPGQGLQFLFEYFSETQRNKGNFPGRFSGRQFSNSRSEMNVSTLELGDSALYLCASSLGPTAYEQYFGPGTRLTVT.

The chain combines TRBV5-8 with TRBJ1-1; D gene unclear. Trimming removed 0 bases at V and 6 bases at J, with 3 bases between. Germline V CDR1 and CDR2: SGHTS, YDEGEE. This CDR3 is 11 amino acids long. The CDR3 DNA reads as TGTGCCAGCAGCTTGGTAGCTGAAGCTTTCTTT. Encoded protein: CASSLVAEAFF.

This chain connects TRBV7-2 to TRBJ2-3; D possibly corresponds to TRBD2 (6 bases). Germline loops: CDR1 SGHTA, CDR2 FQGNSA. This CDR3 has 15 residues. Trimming left V 4 bases short and J 2 bases short, with 13 bases between. The chain's CDR3 is CASSWGDAVTDTQYF. The CDR3 nucleotides read TGTGCCAGCAGCTGGGGGGACGCGGTCACAGATACGCAGTATTTT.

This chain links TRBV7-4 with TRBJ1-5; D is possibly TRBD1 (6 bases). V shed 5 bases and J shed 7 bases, with 15 bases lying between them. Germline-derived CDR1 and CDR2 are SGHVT and SQSDAQ. This CDR3 contains 14 residues. In DNA form, the CDR3 reads TGTGCCAGCAGCGTAACAGGGTACTGGCAGCCCCAGCATTTT. It translates to CASSVTGYWQPQHF. Based on the CDR3 plus reference TRBV7-4 and TRBJ1-5, the full variable domain is GAGVSQSPRYKVAKRGRDVALRCDSISGHVTLYWYRQTLGQGSEVLTYSQSDAQRDKSGRPSGRFSAERPERSVSTLKIQRTEQGDSAVYLCASSVTGYWQPQHFGDGTRLSIL.

J is TRBJ1-5 and V is TRBV7-9; no firm D call. Germline V gene sequence: CDR1 SEHNR, CDR2 FQNEAQ (reference sequence). V lost 2 bases and J lost 4, with 9 bases in between. The CDR3 is 14 residues long. The CDR3 nucleotides are TGTGCCAGCAGCTTACAGGCGACAAATCAGCCCCAGCATTTT. Amino acid sequence: CASSLQATNQPQHF.

The chain combines TRBV7-6 with TRBJ2-1; TRBD2 agrees at 9 bases. Trimming at V came to 0 bases and at J to 2 bases, leaving 5 bases not matched to a gene. The CDR3 sequence is 17 residues long. Germline CDR1 is SGHVS and CDR2 is FNYEAQ. CDR3 loop: CASSLAYSGSPYNEQFF. The CDR3 DNA follows: TGTGCCAGCAGCTTAGCGTATAGCGGGAGCCCCTACAATGAGCAGTTCTTC.

As to this clone: Other DNA sequences in the sample encode the same CDR3. The CDR3 region is CASSFLNTGELFF. The DNA of the CDR3 is TGTGCCAGCAGTTTCCTTAACACCGGGGAGCTGTTTTTT. This chain connects TRBV27 to TRBJ2-2, with D unclear. Looked up from germline, CDR1 is MNHEY and CDR2 is SMNVEV (reference sequence). Trimming removed 3 bases from V and 2 bases from J, with 4 bases in between. The CDR3 has 13 amino acids.

The chain carries TRBV7-2 and TRBJ2-1, with D tentatively TRBD2 (5 bases). Germline CDR1 SGHTA, CDR2 FQGNSA. The CDR3 spans 12 residues. Trimming left V 3 bases short and J 10 bases short, with 10 bases between. In DNA, the CDR3 is TGTGCCAGCAGCTTGGACTCCTTGGAGCAGTTCTTC. It specifies CASSLDSLEQFF.

The chain is built from TRBV5-6 and TRBJ2-7; weak D call: TRBD2 (6 bases). V lost 4 bases and J 3 bases, leaving 11 bases between the germline ends. Germline CDR1 and CDR2: SGHDT and YYEEEE. The CDR3 totals 13 residues. The CDR3 spells CASSSRELYEQYF. CDR3 bases: TGTGCCAGCAGCAGTCGGGAGCTCTACGAGCAGTACTTC.

CDR3 protein: CASRDRLAGANEQFF. CDR3 nucleotides: TGTGCCAGCAGAGACCGACTAGCGGGAGCCAATGAGCAGTTCTTC. V gene TRBV28 combines with J gene TRBJ2-1, with 12 bases aligning to TRBD2. V lost 6 bases to trimming and J lost 6 bases; unmatched junction nucleotides: 6. The CDR3 loop spans 15 amino acids. CDR1 is MDHEN, CDR2 SYDVKM, per germline.

On this clone: Within the sample, other DNA sequences also encode this same CDR3. The chain employs TRBV10-3 and TRBJ2-2; 7 bases are shared with TRBD1. This CDR3 comprises 16 residues. After removal of 2 bases from V and 2 bases from J, the junction contained 5 bases not matched to a gene. The germline V gene has CDR1 ENHRY and CDR2 SYGVKD. In nucleotides, the CDR3 is TGTGCCATCAGTGAGCCAGGGGGAAGTAACACCGGGGAGCTGTTTTTT. This encodes CAISEPGGSNTGELFF.

The chain has TRBV15 and TRBJ1-2; TRBD1 aligns across 7 bases. In germline, CDR1 is LNHNV, CDR2 YYDKDF (reference sequence). This CDR3 has 19 amino acids. V dropped 1 base and J dropped 2; count of bases not matched to a gene: 16. The CDR3 protein is CATSRGKGLGTGVNYGYTF. CDR3 coding DNA: TGTGCCACCAGCAGAGGAAAGGGGTTGGGAACAGGGGTAAACTATGGCTACACCTTC.

This clone was detected a few times. The chain uses TRBV9 and TRBJ2-7, with D maybe TRBD1 (6 bases). This CDR3 region has 15 residues. V lost 0 bases, J lost 3 bases, and 13 bases lay in between. Germline V gene data show CDR1 as SGDLS and CDR2 as YYNGEE. CDR3 DNA: TGTGCCAGCAGCGTAGCGCAGGGGCTCTTCTACGAGCAGTACTTC. Encoded protein: CASSVAQGLFYEQYF.

This clone was seen once. The gene calls are TRBV6-6 and TRBJ2-1; D is uncertain. CDR3 length: 15 residues. V lost 7 bases, J lost 0 bases, and 13 bases lay in between. CDR1 is MNHNY and CDR2 is SVGAGI in the germline V gene (reference sequence). CDR3 sequence (DNA): TGTGCCAGCATTACGAGCCCTATCTCCTACAATGAGCAGTTCTTC. It encodes CASITSPISYNEQFF.

The chain employs TRBV10-1 and TRBJ2-2; 12 nucleotides align to TRBD2. V lost 8 bases, J lost 4 bases, and 8 bases stayed unmatched. In germline, CDR1 is WNHNN, CDR2 SYGVQD (reference sequence). The CDR3 runs 16 residues. The CDR3 region has the DNA TGCGCCAGCGCCGCTTCTAGCGGGAGGGGCACCGGGGAGCTGTTTTTT. Translating it yields CASAASSGRGTGELFF.

The chain couples TRBV5-4 to TRBJ1-1; D is possibly TRBD1 (5 bases). The V and J ends lost 0 bases and 6 bases respectively, with 12 bases between them. CDR1 is SGHNT and CDR2 is YYREEE in the germline V gene (reference sequence). This CDR3 is built from 14 residues. For the CDR3, the DNA is TGTGCCAGCAGCTTGGCCAGGGTGGGCGCTGAAGCTTTCTTT. Translated, it gives CASSLARVGAEAFF.

This chain connects TRBV29-1 to TRBJ1-4; TRBD1 might be the D (6 bases). The CDR3 is 15 residues long. Germline CDR1 reads SQVTM; CDR2 reads ANQGSEA. Trimming took off 1 base at V and 8 bases at J, with 17 bases between the two ends. CDR3 residues: CSVEALQGTREKLFF. CDR3 sequence (DNA): TGCAGCGTTGAAGCCCTACAGGGAACAAGGGAAAAACTGTTTTTT. The full variable domain, with the rest looked up from reference TRBV29-1 and TRBJ1-4, is SAVISQKPSRDICQRGTSLTIQCQVDSQVTMMFWYRQQPGQSLTLIATANQGSEATYESGFVIDKFPISRPNLTFSTLTVSNMSPEDSSIYLCSVEALQGTREKLFFGSGTQLSVL.

The sample holds a few counts of this clone. CDR3 region: CASSYSVGQYNEQFF. CDR3 DNA: TGTGCCAGCAGTTACTCGGTCGGACAGTACAATGAGCAGTTCTTC. The chain joins TRBV6-2 or TRBV6-3 to TRBJ2-1, with D possibly matching TRBD1 (6 bases). Per germline, CDR1 MNHEY and CDR2 SVGEGT. Deletions cut 0 bases from V and 4 bases from J, with 10 bases between. The CDR3 is 15 amino acids.

The chain carries TRBV2 and TRBJ1-2, with TRBD1 identical over 7 bases. CDR1 is SNHLY, CDR2 FYNNEI, per germline. V was pared by 5 bases and J by 9 bases, with 12 bases of the junction left unmatched. The CDR3 runs 14 residues. The CDR3 nucleotides read TGTGCCAGCAGTTACACTGACAGGGCGGGGAGCTACACCTTC. Protein: CASSYTDRAGSYTF.

The gene calls are TRBV2 and TRBJ1-6; no clear D. Germline values: CDR1 SNHLY, CDR2 FYNNEI. The CDR3 totals 15 residues. V dropped 6 bases and J dropped 11 bases, with 20 bases sitting between them. CDR3 nucleotide sequence: TGTGCCAGCAGGAGGGTGGGTTCTATAATTCCACCCCTCCACTTT. It is translated as CASRRVGSIIPPLHF.

A few counts support this clone. J is TRBJ1-5 and V is TRBV4-3; D gene ambiguous. Trimming took off 0 bases at V and 9 bases at J, with 15 bases between the two ends. CDR3 size: 15 residues. CDR1 is LGHNA, CDR2 YSLEER, per germline. DNA of the CDR3: TGCGCCAGCAGCCAAGAAGTAGGGCCGGGGATGCCCCAGCATTTT. Protein: CASSQEVGPGMPQHF.

This chain connects TRBV28 to TRBJ1-5; 8 nucleotides match TRBD1. This CDR3 contains 17 residues. CDR1 MDHEN and CDR2 SYDVKM come from the germline V gene. The J segment lost 0 bases and the V segment lost 5 bases, leaving 9 bases of the junction unmatched. The CDR3 loop is CASSKGGQDYSNQPQHF. The CDR3 DNA reads as TGTGCCAGCAGTAAAGGGGGACAGGACTATAGCAATCAGCCCCAGCATTTT.

Details on this clone: At the DNA level, this CDR3 is encoded by other sequences in the same sample as well. V is TRBV19 and J is TRBJ1-2, with 8 bases aligning to TRBD1. The CDR3 has 15 amino acids. The ends lost 2 bases at V and 2 bases at J; junction bases unmatched: 4. Germline values: CDR1 LNHDA, CDR2 SQIVND (reference sequence). The CDR3 here is CASSISGTGNYGYTF. CDR3 sequence (DNA): TGTGCCAGTAGTATATCCGGGACAGGCAACTATGGCTACACCTTC.

V and J are TRBV5-8 and TRBJ2-5; 15 positions match TRBD2. Losses at the gene ends were 0 bases for V and 6 bases for J; bases not matched to a gene: 9. Per germline, CDR1 SGHTS and CDR2 YDEGEE. CDR3 length: 18 amino acids. In nucleotides, the CDR3 is TGTGCCAGCAGCTTGGTGGGACTAGCGGGAGGAGGAATCCAGACCCAGTACTTC. The encoded protein is CASSLVGLAGGGIQTQYF.

The CDR3 coding sequence is TGTGCCAGCAGCGTGGAAGCGGGAGGGGGCCTGAATGAAAAACTGTTTTTT. Protein sequence: CASSVEAGGGLNEKLFF. The chain uses TRBV9 and TRBJ1-4; 7 bases match TRBD1. This CDR3 has 17 residues. After removal of 2 bases from V and 5 bases from J, the junction contained 12 bases not matched to a gene. In germline, CDR1 is SGDLS, CDR2 YYNGEE.

This clone showed up just a few times. The chain uses TRBV5-5 and TRBJ1-2; 8 bases line up with TRBD1. With 5 bases clipped from V and 4 bases from J, the junction kept 7 bases outside the gene matches. Germline CDR1 SGHKS, CDR2 YYEKEE (reference sequence). The CDR3 is 14 residues long. As DNA, the CDR3 is TGTGCCAGCAGGAAGACAGGGGACTTCTATGGCTACACCTTC. Translated, it gives CASRKTGDFYGYTF.

At least ten counts were recorded for this clone. The chain recombines TRBV7-9 with TRBJ1-2; 8 nucleotides align to TRBD1. CDR3 length equals 14 residues. J gave up 7 bases and V 4 bases, and 8 bases lay outside the gene matches. CDR1 and CDR2 from the germline V gene are SEHNR and FQNEAQ (reference sequence). This chain's CDR3 is CASSSSTGASGYTF. In DNA, the CDR3 is TGTGCCAGCAGCTCATCGACAGGGGCCAGTGGCTACACCTTC. Using reference TRBV7-9 and TRBJ1-2 for the parts outside the CDR3, the full variable domain is DTGVSQNPRHKITKRGQNVTFRCDPISEHNRLYWYRQTLGQGPEFLTYFQNEAQLEKSRLLSDRFSAERPKGSFSTLEIQRTEQGDSAMYLCASSSSTGASGYTFGSGTRLTVV.

The chain uses TRBV7-9 and TRBJ2-1; D is unresolved. Germline loops: CDR1 SEHNR, CDR2 FQNEAQ (reference sequence). The CDR3 is 14 amino acids. The V and J ends lost 5 bases and 1 base respectively, with 9 bases between them. CDR3 DNA sequence: TGTGCCAGCAGCCTGACTCCTTCCTACAATGAGCAGTTCTTC. Protein product: CASSLTPSYNEQFF.

V gene TRBV4-2 combines with J gene TRBJ1-1, with D possibly being TRBD1 (5 bases). The CDR3 spans 14 residues. The germline CDR1 and CDR2 sequences are LGHNA and YNFKEQ. Trimming took off 4 bases at V and 3 bases at J, with 12 bases between the two ends. Here the CDR3 reads CASSLPGGDTEAFF. CDR3 DNA sequence: TGTGCCAGCAGCCTTCCCGGGGGGGACACTGAAGCTTTCTTT.